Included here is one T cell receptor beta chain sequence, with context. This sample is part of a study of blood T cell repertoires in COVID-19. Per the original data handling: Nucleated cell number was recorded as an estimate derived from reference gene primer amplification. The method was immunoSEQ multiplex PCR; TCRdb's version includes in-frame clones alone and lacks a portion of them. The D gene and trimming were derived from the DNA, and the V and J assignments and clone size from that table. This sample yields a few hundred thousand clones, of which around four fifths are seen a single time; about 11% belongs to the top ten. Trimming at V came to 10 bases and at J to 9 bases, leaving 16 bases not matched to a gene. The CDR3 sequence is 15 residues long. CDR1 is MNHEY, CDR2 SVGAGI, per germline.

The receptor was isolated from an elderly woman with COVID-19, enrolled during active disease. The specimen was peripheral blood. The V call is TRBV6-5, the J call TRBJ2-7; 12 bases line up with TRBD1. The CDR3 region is CATSEGQGASFGQYV. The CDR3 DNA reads TGTGCCACCTCTGAGGGACAGGGGGCTTCTTTCGGGCAGTACGTC.